This T cell receptor (beta chain) was identified in a study of blood T cell repertoires in COVID-19. Study context: The study drew acute and convalescent COVID-19 samples from the United States, Italy and Spain. T cells, B-cell-depleted T cells, or PBMCs supplied cDNA or gDNA.

Assay used: immunoSEQ multiplex PCR; TCRdb lists only in-frame clones, some missing. Seen here are about 210,000 clones, about 88% observed once, and the top ten hold around 4.8%. This clone appeared a single time. Germline V CDR1 and CDR2: SEHNR, FQNEAQ (reference sequence). The V and J ends lost 5 bases and 0 bases respectively, with 11 bases between them. The CDR3 is 15 residues long. The sample consisted of peripheral blood. The chain has TRBV7-9 and TRBJ2-1; tentatively, D is TRBD1 (6 bases). The TCR was taken from a woman aged 35 to 49 with acute or convalescent COVID-19. The CDR3 loop reads CASSPTGFSYNEQFF. Here the CDR3 DNA reads TGTGCCAGCAGCCCGACAGGTTTCTCCTACAATGAGCAGTTCTTC. The full variable domain, its missing parts supplied by reference TRBV7-9 and TRBJ2-1, is DTGVSQNPRHKITKRGQNVTFRCDPISEHNRLYWYRQTLGQGPEFLTYFQNEAQLEKSRLLSDRFSAERPKGSFSTLEIQRTEQGDSAMYLCASSPTGFSYNEQFFGPGTRLTVL.